The text below deals with one TCR beta chain. Its specificity is not known. Donors counted as nominally healthy when sampled, yet unrecorded immune exposures were likely. The V gene's germline CDR1 is SNHLY and CDR2 FYNNEI. V lost 4 bases and J 4 bases, leaving 10 bases between the germline ends. This CDR3 spans 13 amino acids. These data are taken from a study of cytomegalovirus exposure and HLA in healthy donors. PCR involved 60 Vbeta and 13 Jbeta primers. Profiling relied on immunoSEQ multiplex PCR, and the TCRdb table lists in-frame clones only, not all of them. The sample holds about 190,000 clones, around 75% seen once. Study-wide findings and caveats: A few CMV-associated chains were confirmed in vitro to be specific for CMV antigens.

This clonotype originated in a middle-aged man in good health and CMV-seropositive. Sequencing input: PBMCs. The chain joins TRBV2 to TRBJ1-2, with D hard to call. The CDR3 nucleotides read TGTGCCAGCAGTGTGCGCAGGTCCTATGGCTACACCTTC. Translated, it gives CASSVRRSYGYTF.